Following are 25 T cell receptor beta chains from one sample sequenced in a study of patients and donors after allogeneic stem cell transplantation. TCRdb passed the RT-PCR reads through MiXCR, listing each CDR3 protein once. The sample includes 16,000 or so distinct CDR3 sequences, approximately 25% of them seen just once. The sample was blood, either unsorted or a sorted T cell fraction (not recorded which). The receptors were sampled from a human donor who was either an allogeneic HSCT recipient or a stem cell or donor lymphocyte infusion donor (not recorded which). It is not recorded whose cells these are; they may come from a transplant donor.

In its sample, this clonotype is medium-sized. The V call is TRBV7-9, the J call TRBJ1-1, with D maybe TRBD1 (5 bases). Germline lookup yields CDR1 SEHNR and CDR2 FQNEAQ (reference sequence). Trimming took off 3 bases at V and 0 bases at J, with 14 bases between the two ends. The CDR3 loop spans 16 amino acids. CDR3 loop: CASSFYVRQLNTEAFF. The CDR3 coding sequence is TGTGCCAGCAGCTTTTACGTCAGACAGTTGAACACTGAAGCTTTCTTT. Full variable domain (rest looked up from reference TRBV7-9 and TRBJ1-1): DTGVSQNPRHKITKRGQNVTFRCDPISEHNRLYWYRQTLGQGPEFLTYFQNEAQLEKSRLLSDRFSAERPKGSFSTLEIQRTEQGDSAMYLCASSFYVRQLNTEAFFGQGTRLTVV.

This clonotype has a handful of counts. The rearrangement links TRBV2 to TRBJ1-5, with D unresolved. The CDR3 has 14 residues. Germline CDR1 reads SNHLY; CDR2 reads FYNNEI. The V and J ends lost 6 bases and 0 bases respectively, with 9 bases between them. The CDR3, as DNA: TGTGCCAGCAGCGTGATTACTAGCAATCAGCCCCAGCATTTT. Translated, it gives CASSVITSNQPQHF.

This clonotype was counted many times. The chain is built from TRBV6-5 and TRBJ1-1; D not resolved. CDR1 MNHEY and CDR2 SVGAGI come from the germline V gene. V shed 0 bases and J shed 0 bases, with 8 bases lying between them. CDR3 size: 15 residues. This CDR3 reads CASSYSRRMNTEAFF. CDR3 coding DNA: TGTGCCAGCAGTTACTCGAGACGAATGAACACTGAAGCTTTCTTT.

This clonotype was seen a few times. This chain joins TRBV27 and TRBJ1-6; D is ambiguous. Per germline, CDR1 MNHEY and CDR2 SMNVEV (reference sequence). This CDR3 is built from 13 residues. V was clipped by 3 bases and J by 9 bases, with 9 bases between them. DNA for the CDR3: TGTGCCAGCAGTTTGGTAGGGATTTCACCCCTCCACTTT. This sequence encodes CASSLVGISPLHF.

This clonotype has more than one count but fewer than ten. The chain links TRBV4-3 to TRBJ1-5; no clear D. This CDR3 has 13 residues. Deletions cut 0 bases from V and 6 bases from J, with 6 bases between. The V gene's germline CDR1 is LGHNA and CDR2 YSLEER. The CDR3 coding sequence is TGCGCCAGCAGCCAAGAGTTCCGTCAGCCCCAGCATTTT. Amino acid sequence: CASSQEFRQPQHF.

The chain joins TRBV7-2 to TRBJ1-6, with TRBD1 identical over 9 bases. The germline V gene encodes CDR1 SGHTA and CDR2 FQGNSA. This CDR3 contains 16 residues. V lost 5 bases to trimming and J lost 5 bases; unmatched junction nucleotides: 7. CDR3 protein: CASSRDRVNDNSPLHF. In nucleotides, the CDR3 is TGTGCCAGCAGCCGGGACAGGGTTAATGATAATTCACCCCTCCACTTT.

This clonotype was detected a few times. The chain employs TRBV15 and TRBJ2-3, with D uncertain. In germline, CDR1 is LNHNV, CDR2 YYDKDF (reference sequence). The CDR3 runs 13 residues. The V and J ends lost 0 bases and 6 bases respectively, with 7 bases between them. The CDR3 bases are TGTGCCACCAGCAGAGATCAAGAGGATACGCAGTATTTT. It specifies CATSRDQEDTQYF.

The rearrangement links TRBV10-3 to TRBJ1-2; 9 bases align to TRBD1. V dropped 6 bases and J dropped 4; count of bases not matched to a gene: 9. The CDR3 is made up of 15 amino acids. The germline CDR1 and CDR2 sequences are ENHRY and SYGVKD. For the CDR3, the DNA is TGTGCCATCAGCGGGGGACAGGGCGAGAGCTATGGCTACACCTTC. This gives the protein CAISGGQGESYGYTF.

This clonotype was seen a few times. The chain employs TRBV30 and TRBJ2-1, with a weak D call TRBD2 (5 bases). CDR3 length: 13 amino acids. The V gene's germline CDR1 is GTSNPN and CDR2 SVGIG (reference sequence). V was trimmed by 4 bases and J by 6 bases, leaving 13 bases between them. CDR3 coding DNA: TGTGCCTGGATCCAGGACTTAGGCAATGAGCAGTTCTTC. This encodes CAWIQDLGNEQFF.

This clonotype has only a few counts. The V and J genes are TRBV7-2 and TRBJ1-4, with a weak D call TRBD1 (5 bases). V was clipped by 5 bases and J by 3 bases, with 7 bases between them. CDR1 is SGHTA and CDR2 is FQGNSA in the germline V gene. This CDR3 has 13 residues. The CDR3 here is CASSRGPNEKLFF. CDR3 DNA: TGTGCCAGCAGCAGGGGACCTAATGAAAAACTGTTTTTT.

This clonotype was found a few times. The chain is built from TRBV12-3 or TRBV12-4 and TRBJ1-2, with D hard to call. Trimming cost V 4 bases and J 2 bases, with 8 bases left between them. The CDR3 consists of 13 residues. CDR3 in amino acids: CASSSKGNYGYTF. The CDR3 nucleotides read TGTGCCAGCAGTTCCAAGGGCAACTATGGCTACACCTTC.

The gene calls are TRBV7-9 and TRBJ1-2; D is unresolved. V was clipped by 4 bases and J by 1 base, with 10 bases between them. This CDR3 has 14 residues. Germline V CDR1 and CDR2: SEHNR, FQNEAQ (reference sequence). CDR3 bases: TGTGCCAGCAGCTCCCGGCGGGGTAACTATGGCTACACCTTC. Encoded protein: CASSSRRGNYGYTF.

This clonotype was seen more than once but under ten times. This chain uses TRBV7-9 with TRBJ1-1; D is undetermined. Deletions cut 1 base from V and 3 bases from J, with 6 bases between. The CDR3 is 13 amino acids. The germline CDR1 and CDR2 sequences are SEHNR and FQNEAQ (reference sequence). CDR3 amino acids: CASSLVGDTEAFF. The CDR3 DNA follows: TGTGCCAGCAGCTTAGTTGGCGACACTGAAGCTTTCTTT.

This chain joins TRBV5-5 and TRBJ2-1; TRBD2 matches 10 bases. The CDR3 covers 16 residues. V shed 4 bases, J shed 5 bases, and the junction held 9 bases outside the gene matches. Germline assignment: CDR1 SGHKS and CDR2 YYEKEE (reference sequence). CDR3 sequence (DNA): TGTGCCAGCAGCCCCGCCCCTAGCGGGGGTAACAATGAGCAGTTCTTC. This translates into CASSPAPSGGNNEQFF.

The chain uses TRBV7-9 and TRBJ1-2; D uncertain. V lost 2 bases and J lost 2, with 9 bases in between. This CDR3 spans 14 amino acids. Germline V gene lookup returns CDR1 SEHNR and CDR2 FQNEAQ (reference sequence). The CDR3 here is CASSLRHENYGYTF. CDR3 sequence (DNA): TGTGCCAGCAGCTTAAGACACGAGAACTATGGCTACACCTTC.

The chain couples TRBV10-1 to TRBJ1-1; D gene ambiguous. The length of the CDR3 is 12 residues. V dropped 5 bases and J dropped 5 bases, with 9 bases sitting between them. From germline, CDR1 is WNHNN and CDR2 SYGVQD (reference sequence). This chain's CDR3 is CASSSFGTEAFF. In nucleotides, the CDR3 is TGCGCCAGCAGTTCATTTGGGACTGAAGCTTTCTTT.

There are many counts of this clonotype. V is TRBV12-3 or TRBV12-4 and J is TRBJ1-1; 9 positions agree with TRBD1. This CDR3 is 14 amino acids long. After removal of 5 bases from V and 4 bases from J, the junction contained 5 bases not matched to a gene. The CDR3 DNA follows: TGTGCCAGCAGTCAATACAGGGGGCGCACTGAAGCTTTCTTT. Translated: CASSQYRGRTEAFF.

This clonotype was seen only a few times. The chain links TRBV20-1 to TRBJ1-2; D gene uncertain. Germline values: CDR1 DFQATT, CDR2 SNEGSKA (reference sequence). Trimming cost V 3 bases and J 1 base, with 6 bases left between them. The CDR3 spans 12 residues. The CDR3 loop reads CSASASNYGYTF. The CDR3, as DNA: TGCAGTGCTAGTGCCAGTAACTATGGCTACACCTTC.

The rearrangement links TRBV6-5 to TRBJ2-5, with TRBD2 identical over 10 bases. CDR3 length equals 17 residues. Germline V gene sequence: CDR1 MNHEY, CDR2 SVGAGI. V was clipped by 6 bases and J by 4 bases; unmatched bases: 14. The CDR3 loop is CASRALAGVSHTETQYF. In DNA form, the CDR3 reads TGTGCCAGCAGGGCTCTAGCGGGGGTGTCCCACACAGAGACCCAGTACTTC.

CDR3 loop: CASSKGGKSGYGYTF. The CDR3 DNA sequence: TGTGCCAGCAGCAAAGGAGGGAAGTCGGGCTATGGCTACACCTTC. The V and J genes are TRBV21-1 and TRBJ1-2. TRBV21-1 is a listed pseudogene. This CDR3 region has 15 residues.

The chain recombines TRBV20-1 with TRBJ2-3; D perhaps matches TRBD2 (5 bases). The germline CDR1 and CDR2 sequences are DFQATT and SNEGSKA (reference sequence). Trimming pared 0 bases from V and 0 bases from J, leaving 19 bases between. The CDR3 is 18 amino acids. The CDR3 sequence is CSARDLWSGTGSTDTQYF. CDR3 DNA sequence: TGCAGTGCTAGAGATCTCTGGAGCGGCACTGGAAGCACAGATACGCAGTATTTT.

The V and J genes are TRBV5-1 and TRBJ1-1, with D tentatively TRBD1 (5 bases). V gave up 1 base and J gave up 5 bases, with 15 bases separating them. Germline-derived CDR1 and CDR2 are SGHRS and YFSETQ. The CDR3 length is 15 residues. The CDR3 is CASSLYPFGGTEAFF. CDR3 bases: TGCGCCAGCAGCTTGTATCCCTTTGGGGGTACTGAAGCTTTCTTT.

This clonotype was observed many times. The V gene is TRBV4-3, the J gene TRBJ2-3; D is possibly TRBD1 (5 bases). The CDR3 is 12 residues long. Trimming cost V 1 base and J 7 bases, with 6 bases left between them. Germline values: CDR1 LGHNA, CDR2 YSLEER. The CDR3 is CASSQVGHTQYF. CDR3 DNA sequence: TGCGCCAGCAGCCAAGTGGGGCATACGCAGTATTTT.

V usage is TRBV5-1 and J usage is TRBJ1-1; possible D gene TRBD1, 6 bases. Germline assignment: CDR1 SGHRS and CDR2 YFSETQ. The CDR3 extends over 15 amino acids. V dropped 6 bases and J dropped 4 bases, with 19 bases sitting between them. The CDR3 DNA sequence: TGCGCCAGCACCCTGGGGGCCGTATCGAGCACTGAAGCTTTCTTT. It is translated as CASTLGAVSSTEAFF.

The gene calls are TRBV27 and TRBJ2-7; D is possibly TRBD1 or TRBD2 (5 bases each). CDR3 length: 14 residues. Germline CDR1 and CDR2: MNHEY and SMNVEV (reference sequence). The V end lost 3 bases, the J end lost 1 base, and 10 bases lay between the germline ends. The CDR3 loop reads CASSLGTASYEQYF. CDR3 DNA sequence: TGTGCCAGCAGTTTGGGGACGGCATCCTACGAGCAGTACTTC.